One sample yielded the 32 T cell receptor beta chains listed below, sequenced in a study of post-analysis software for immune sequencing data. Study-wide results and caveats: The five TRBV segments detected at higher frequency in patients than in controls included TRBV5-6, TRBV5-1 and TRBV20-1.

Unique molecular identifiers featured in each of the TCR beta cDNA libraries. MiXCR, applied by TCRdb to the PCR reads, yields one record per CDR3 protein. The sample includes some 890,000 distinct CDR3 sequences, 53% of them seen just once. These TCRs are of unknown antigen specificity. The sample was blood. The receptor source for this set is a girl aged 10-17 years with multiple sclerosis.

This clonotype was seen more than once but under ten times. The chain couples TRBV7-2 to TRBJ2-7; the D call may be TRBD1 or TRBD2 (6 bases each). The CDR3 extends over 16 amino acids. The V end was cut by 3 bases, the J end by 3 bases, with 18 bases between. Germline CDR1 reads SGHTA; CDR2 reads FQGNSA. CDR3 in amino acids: CASSFFGGMKYYEQYF. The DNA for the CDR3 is TGTGCCAGCAGCTTTTTCGGGGGCATGAAATACTACGAGCAGTACTTC.

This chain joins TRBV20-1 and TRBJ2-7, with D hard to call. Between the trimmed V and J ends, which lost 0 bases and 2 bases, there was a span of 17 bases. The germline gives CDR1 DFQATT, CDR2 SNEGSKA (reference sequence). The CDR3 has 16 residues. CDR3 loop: CSARDLIGSSTYEQYF. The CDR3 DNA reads TGCAGTGCTAGAGATCTCATCGGGTCCTCGACCTACGAGCAGTACTTC.

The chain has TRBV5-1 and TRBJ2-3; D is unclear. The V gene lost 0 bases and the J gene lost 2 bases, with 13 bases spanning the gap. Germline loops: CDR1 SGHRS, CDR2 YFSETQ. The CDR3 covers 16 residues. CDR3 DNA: TGCGCCAGCAGCTTGGGGCCGAAAACAAACACAGATACGCAGTATTTT. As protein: CASSLGPKTNTDTQYF.

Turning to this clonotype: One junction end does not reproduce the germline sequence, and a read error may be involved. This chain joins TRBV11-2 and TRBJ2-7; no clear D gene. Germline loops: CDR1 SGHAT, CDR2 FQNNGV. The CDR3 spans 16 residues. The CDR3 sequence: CANSLKGPESSYEQYF. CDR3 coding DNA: TGTGCCAACAGCTTAAAAGGCCCGGAATCCTCCTACGAGCAGTACTTC.

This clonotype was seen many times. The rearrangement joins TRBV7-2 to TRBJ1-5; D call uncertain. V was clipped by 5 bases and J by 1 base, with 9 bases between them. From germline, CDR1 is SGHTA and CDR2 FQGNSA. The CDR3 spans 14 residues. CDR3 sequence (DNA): TGTGCCAGCAGCCTAGTGGGCAGCAATCAGCCCCAGCATTTT. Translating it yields CASSLVGSNQPQHF. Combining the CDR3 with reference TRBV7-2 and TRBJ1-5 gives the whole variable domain GAGVSQSPSNKVTEKGKDVELRCDPISGHTALYWYRQSLGQGLEFLIYFQGNSAPDKSGLPSDRFSAERTGGSVSTLTIQRTQQEDSAVYLCASSLVGSNQPQHFGDGTRLSIL.

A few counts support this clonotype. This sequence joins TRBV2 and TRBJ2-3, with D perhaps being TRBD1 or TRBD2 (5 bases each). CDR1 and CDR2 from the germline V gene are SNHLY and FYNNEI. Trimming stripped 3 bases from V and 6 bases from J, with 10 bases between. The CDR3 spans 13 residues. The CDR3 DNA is TGTGCCAGCAGTGAGGGCGAGGGGGATACGCAGTATTTT. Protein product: CASSEGEGDTQYF.

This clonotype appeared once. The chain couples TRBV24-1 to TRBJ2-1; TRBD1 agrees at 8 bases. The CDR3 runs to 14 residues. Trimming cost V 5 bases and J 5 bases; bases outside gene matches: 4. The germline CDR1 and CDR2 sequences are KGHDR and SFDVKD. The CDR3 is CATSVTGVHNEQFF. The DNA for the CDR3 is TGTGCCACCAGTGTGACAGGGGTCCACAATGAGCAGTTCTTC.

This CDR3 reads CATSRGGQASYEQYF. The CDR3 DNA reads TGTGCCACCAGCAGAGGGGGACAGGCGTCCTACGAGCAGTACTTC. The chain combines TRBV15 with TRBJ2-7; 8 bases are a match to TRBD1. This CDR3 has 15 amino acids. Looked up from germline, CDR1 is LNHNV and CDR2 is YYDKDF (reference sequence). The V and J ends lost 1 base and 1 base, in that order; junction bases with no gene match: 3. The full variable domain, rest sourced from reference TRBV15 and TRBJ2-7, is DAMVIQNPRYQVTQFGKPVTLSCSQTLNHNVMYWYQQKSSQAPKLLFHYYDKDFNNEADTPDNFQSRRPNTSFCFLDIRSPGLGDTAMYLCATSRGGQASYEQYFGPGTRLTVT.

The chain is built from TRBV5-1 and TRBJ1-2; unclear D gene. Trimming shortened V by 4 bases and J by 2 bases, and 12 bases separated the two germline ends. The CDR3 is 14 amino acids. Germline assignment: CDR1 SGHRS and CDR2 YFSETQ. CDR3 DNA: TGCGCCAGCAGCCCAGGACTGGTGAACTATGGCTACACCTTC. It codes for CASSPGLVNYGYTF. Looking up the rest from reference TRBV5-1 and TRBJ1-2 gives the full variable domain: KAGVTQTPRYLIKTRGQQVTLSCSPISGHRSVSWYQQTPGQGLQFLFEYFSETQRNKGNFPGRFSGRQFSNSRSEMNVSTLELGDSALYLCASSPGLVNYGYTFGSGTRLTVV.

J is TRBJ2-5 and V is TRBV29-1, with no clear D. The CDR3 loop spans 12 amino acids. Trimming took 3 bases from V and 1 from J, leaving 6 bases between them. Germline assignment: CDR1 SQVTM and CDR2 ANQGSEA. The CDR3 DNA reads TGCAGCGTTGATTCGGGCCAAGAGACCCAGTACTTC. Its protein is CSVDSGQETQYF.

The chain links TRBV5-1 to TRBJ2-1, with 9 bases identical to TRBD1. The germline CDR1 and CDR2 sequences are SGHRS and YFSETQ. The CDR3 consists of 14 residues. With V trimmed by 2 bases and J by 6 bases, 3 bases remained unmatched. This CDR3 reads CASSFYRGPNEQFF. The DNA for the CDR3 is TGCGCCAGCAGCTTTTACAGGGGGCCCAATGAGCAGTTCTTC.

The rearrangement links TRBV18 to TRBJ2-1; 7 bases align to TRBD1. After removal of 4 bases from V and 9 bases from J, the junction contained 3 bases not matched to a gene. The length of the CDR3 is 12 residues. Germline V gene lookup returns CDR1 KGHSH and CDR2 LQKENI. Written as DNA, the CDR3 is TGTGCCAGCTCACAACAGGGGACTGAGCAGTTCTTC. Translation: CASSQQGTEQFF.

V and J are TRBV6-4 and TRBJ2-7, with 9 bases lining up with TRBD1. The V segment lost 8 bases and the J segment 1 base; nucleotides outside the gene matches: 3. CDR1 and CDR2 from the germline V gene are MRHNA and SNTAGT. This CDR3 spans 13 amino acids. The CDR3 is CASGTGWSYEQYF. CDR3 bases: TGTGCCAGCGGGACAGGGTGGTCCTACGAGCAGTACTTC.

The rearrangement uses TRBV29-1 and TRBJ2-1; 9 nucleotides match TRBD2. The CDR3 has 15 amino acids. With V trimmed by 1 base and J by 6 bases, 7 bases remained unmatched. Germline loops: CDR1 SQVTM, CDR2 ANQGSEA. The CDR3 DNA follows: TGCAGCGTTGAAGGCGGGAGGGCTGGTGTCAATGAGCAGTTCTTC. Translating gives CSVEGGRAGVNEQFF.

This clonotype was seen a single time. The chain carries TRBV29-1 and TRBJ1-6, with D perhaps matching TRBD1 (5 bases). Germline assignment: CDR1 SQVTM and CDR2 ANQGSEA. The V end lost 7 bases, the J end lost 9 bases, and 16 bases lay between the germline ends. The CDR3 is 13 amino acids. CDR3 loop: CSALGTGTSPLHF. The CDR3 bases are TGCAGCGCCCTTGGAACCGGGACTTCACCCCTCCACTTT. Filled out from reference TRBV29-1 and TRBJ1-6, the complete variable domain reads SAVISQKPSRDICQRGTSLTIQCQVDSQVTMMFWYRQQPGQSLTLIATANQGSEATYESGFVIDKFPISRPNLTFSTLTVSNMSPEDSSIYLCSALGTGTSPLHFGNGTRLTVT.

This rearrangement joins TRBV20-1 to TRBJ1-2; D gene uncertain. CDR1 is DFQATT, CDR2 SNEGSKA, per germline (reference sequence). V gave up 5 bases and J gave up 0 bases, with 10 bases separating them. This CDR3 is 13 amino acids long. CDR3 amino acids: CSASTEANYGYTF. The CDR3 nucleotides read TGCAGTGCTTCCACAGAGGCTAACTATGGCTACACCTTC.

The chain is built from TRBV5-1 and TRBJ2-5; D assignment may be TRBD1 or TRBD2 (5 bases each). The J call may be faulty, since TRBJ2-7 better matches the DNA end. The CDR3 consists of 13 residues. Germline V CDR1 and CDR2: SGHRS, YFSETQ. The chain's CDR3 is CASRKTAGAEQYF. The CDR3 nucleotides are TGCGCCAGCAGGAAGACAGCCGGGGCCGAGCAGTACTTC.

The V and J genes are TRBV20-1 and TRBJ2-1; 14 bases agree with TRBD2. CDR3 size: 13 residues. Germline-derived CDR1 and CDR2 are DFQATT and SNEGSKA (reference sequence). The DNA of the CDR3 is TGCAGCGCAGGACTAGCGGGAGGCAATGAGCAGTTCTTC. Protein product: CSAGLAGGNEQFF.

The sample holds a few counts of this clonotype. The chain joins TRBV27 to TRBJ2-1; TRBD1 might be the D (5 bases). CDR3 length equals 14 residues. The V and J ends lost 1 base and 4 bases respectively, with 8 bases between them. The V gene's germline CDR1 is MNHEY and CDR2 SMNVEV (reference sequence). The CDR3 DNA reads TGTGCCAGCAGTTTATTCAGGGCGTACAATGAGCAGTTCTTC. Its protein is CASSLFRAYNEQFF.

The CDR3, as DNA: TGTGCCAGCGCGCGACGGCGGGACAGAAATAACTACGAGCAGTACTTC. It translates to CASARRRDRNNYEQYF. The chain is built from TRBV2 and TRBJ2-5, with D possibly TRBD1 on 7 matching bases. The end of the DNA fits TRBJ2-7 better, so the J call may be wrong. Germline CDR1 reads SNHLY; CDR2 reads FYNNEI. This CDR3 contains 16 residues.

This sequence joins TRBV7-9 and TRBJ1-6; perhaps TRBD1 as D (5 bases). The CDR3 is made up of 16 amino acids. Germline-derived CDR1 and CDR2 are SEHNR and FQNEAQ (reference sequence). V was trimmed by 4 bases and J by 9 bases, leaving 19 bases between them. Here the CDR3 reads CASSSHSGGGSSPLHF. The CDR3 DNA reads TGTGCCAGCAGCTCCCATAGTGGGGGGGGTTCTTCACCCCTCCACTTT.

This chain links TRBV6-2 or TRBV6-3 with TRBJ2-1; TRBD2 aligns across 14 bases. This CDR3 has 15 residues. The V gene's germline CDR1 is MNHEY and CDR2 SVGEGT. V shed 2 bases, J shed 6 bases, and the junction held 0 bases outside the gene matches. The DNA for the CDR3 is TGTGCCAGCAGTTACGGGACTAGCGGGGGCAATGAGCAGTTCTTC. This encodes CASSYGTSGGNEQFF.

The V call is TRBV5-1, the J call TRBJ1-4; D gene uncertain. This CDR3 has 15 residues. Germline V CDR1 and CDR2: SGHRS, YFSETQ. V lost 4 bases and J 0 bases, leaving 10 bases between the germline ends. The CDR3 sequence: CASSPDLATNEKLFF. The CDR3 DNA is TGCGCCAGCAGCCCAGACCTTGCAACTAATGAAAAACTGTTTTTT.

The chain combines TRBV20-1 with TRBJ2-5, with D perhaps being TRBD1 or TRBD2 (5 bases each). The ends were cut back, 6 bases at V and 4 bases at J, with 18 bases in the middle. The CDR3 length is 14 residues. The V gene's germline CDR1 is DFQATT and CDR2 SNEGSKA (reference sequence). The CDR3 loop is CSADQGGLGETQYF. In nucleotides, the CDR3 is TGCAGTGCAGATCAGGGCGGGTTAGGAGAGACCCAGTACTTC.

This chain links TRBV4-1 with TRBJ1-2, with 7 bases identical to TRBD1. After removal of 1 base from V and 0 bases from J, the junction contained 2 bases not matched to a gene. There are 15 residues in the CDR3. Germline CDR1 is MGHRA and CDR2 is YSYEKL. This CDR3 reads CASSQVGTANYGYTF. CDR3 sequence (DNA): TGCGCCAGCAGCCAAGTCGGGACAGCTAACTATGGCTACACCTTC.

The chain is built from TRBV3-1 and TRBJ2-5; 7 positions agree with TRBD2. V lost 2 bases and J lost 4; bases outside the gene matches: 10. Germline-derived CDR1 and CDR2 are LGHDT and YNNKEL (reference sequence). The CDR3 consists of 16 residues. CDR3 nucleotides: TGTGCCAGCAGCCAAAGGTGGAGTAGCGGGTCAGAGACCCAGTACTTC. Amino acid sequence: CASSQRWSSGSETQYF.

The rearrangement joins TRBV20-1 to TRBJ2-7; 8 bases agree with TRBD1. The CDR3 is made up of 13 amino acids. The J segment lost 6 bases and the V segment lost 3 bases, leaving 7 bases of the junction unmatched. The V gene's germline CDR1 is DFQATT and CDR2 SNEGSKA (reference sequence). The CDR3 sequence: CSASSGGWSEQYF. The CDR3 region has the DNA TGCAGTGCTAGTTCAGGGGGCTGGTCCGAGCAGTACTTC.

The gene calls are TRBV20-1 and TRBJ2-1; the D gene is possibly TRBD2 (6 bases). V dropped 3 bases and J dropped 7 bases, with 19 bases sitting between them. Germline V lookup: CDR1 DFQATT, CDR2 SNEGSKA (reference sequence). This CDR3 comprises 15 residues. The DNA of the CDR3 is TGCAGTGCTAGGACAGCGGGCCTCCGGGGGAATGAGCAGTTCTTC. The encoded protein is CSARTAGLRGNEQFF.

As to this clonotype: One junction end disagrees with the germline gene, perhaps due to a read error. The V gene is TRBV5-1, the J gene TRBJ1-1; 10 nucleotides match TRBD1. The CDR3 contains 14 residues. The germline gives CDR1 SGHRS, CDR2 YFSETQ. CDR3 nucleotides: TGTGCCAGCAGCTCTGGACAGGGGGGCACTGAAGCTTTCTTT. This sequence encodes CASSSGQGGTEAFF.

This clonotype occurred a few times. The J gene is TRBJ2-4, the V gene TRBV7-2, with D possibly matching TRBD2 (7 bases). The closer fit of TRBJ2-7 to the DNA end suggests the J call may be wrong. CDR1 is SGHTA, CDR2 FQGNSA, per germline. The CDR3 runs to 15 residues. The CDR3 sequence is CASSFYPGGRYEQYF. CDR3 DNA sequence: TGTGCCAGCAGCTTCTATCCGGGGGGCAGGTACGAGCAGTACTTC.

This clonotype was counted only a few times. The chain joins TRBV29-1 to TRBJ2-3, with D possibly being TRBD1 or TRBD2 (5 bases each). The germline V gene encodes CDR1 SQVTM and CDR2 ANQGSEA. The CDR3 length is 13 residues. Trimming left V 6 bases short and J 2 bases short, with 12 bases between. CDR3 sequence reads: CSVGRQFTDTQYF. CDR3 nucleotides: TGCAGCGTGGGGAGACAGTTCACAGATACGCAGTATTTT.

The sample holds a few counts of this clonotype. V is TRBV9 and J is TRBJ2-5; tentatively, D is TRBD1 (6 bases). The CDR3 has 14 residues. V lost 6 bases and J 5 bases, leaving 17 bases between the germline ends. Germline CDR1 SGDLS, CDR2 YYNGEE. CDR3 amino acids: CASNEGGHGETQYF. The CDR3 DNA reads TGTGCCAGCAACGAAGGGGGACACGGGGAGACCCAGTACTTC.